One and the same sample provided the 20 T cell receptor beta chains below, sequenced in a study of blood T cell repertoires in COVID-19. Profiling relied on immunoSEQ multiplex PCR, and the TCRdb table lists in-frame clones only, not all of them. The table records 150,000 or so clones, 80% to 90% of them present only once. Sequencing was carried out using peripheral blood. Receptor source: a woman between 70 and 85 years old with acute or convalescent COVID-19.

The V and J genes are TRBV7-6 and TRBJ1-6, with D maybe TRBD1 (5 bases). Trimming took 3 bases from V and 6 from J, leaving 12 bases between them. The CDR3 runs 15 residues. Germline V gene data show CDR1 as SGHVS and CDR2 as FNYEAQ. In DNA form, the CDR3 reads TGTGCCAGCAGCTTGGACCGGGGGATTAATTCACCCCTCCACTTT. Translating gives CASSLDRGINSPLHF.

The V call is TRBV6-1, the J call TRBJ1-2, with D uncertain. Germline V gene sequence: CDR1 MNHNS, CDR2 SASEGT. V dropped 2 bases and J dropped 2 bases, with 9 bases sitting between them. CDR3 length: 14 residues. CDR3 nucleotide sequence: TGTGCCAGCAGTGAACACTGGAGAAACTATGGCTACACCTTC. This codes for CASSEHWRNYGYTF.

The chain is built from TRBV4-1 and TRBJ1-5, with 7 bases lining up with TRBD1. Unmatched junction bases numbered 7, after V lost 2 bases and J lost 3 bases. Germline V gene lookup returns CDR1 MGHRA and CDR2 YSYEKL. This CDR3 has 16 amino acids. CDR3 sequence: CASSQRQGWDNQPQHF. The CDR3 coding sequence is TGCGCCAGCAGCCAAAGACAGGGATGGGACAATCAGCCCCAGCATTTT.

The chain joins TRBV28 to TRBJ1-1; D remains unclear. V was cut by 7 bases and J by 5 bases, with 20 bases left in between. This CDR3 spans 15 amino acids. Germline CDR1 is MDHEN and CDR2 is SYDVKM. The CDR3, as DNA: TGTGCCAGCACCCAAACCGGAGGGATGGGGACTGAAGCTTTCTTT. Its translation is CASTQTGGMGTEAFF.

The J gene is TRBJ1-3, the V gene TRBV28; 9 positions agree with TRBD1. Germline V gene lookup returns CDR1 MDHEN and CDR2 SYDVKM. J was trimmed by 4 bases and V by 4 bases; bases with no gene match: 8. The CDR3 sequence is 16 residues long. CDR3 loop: CASSSPGQGFGNTIYF. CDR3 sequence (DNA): TGTGCCAGCAGTTCCCCGGGACAGGGATTCGGAAACACCATATATTTT. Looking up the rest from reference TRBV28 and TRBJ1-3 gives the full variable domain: DVKVTQSSRYLVKRTGEKVFLECVQDMDHENMFWYRQDPGLGLRLIYFSYDVKMKEKGDIPEGYSVSREKKERFSLILESASTNQTSMYLCASSSPGQGFGNTIYFGEGSWLTVV.

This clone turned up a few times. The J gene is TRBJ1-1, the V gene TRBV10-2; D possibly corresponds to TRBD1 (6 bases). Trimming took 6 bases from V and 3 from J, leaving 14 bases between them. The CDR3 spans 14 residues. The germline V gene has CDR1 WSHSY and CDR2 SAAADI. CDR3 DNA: TGCGCCAGCAGCGACCCGGGACACCACACTGAAGCTTTCTTT. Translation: CASSDPGHHTEAFF.

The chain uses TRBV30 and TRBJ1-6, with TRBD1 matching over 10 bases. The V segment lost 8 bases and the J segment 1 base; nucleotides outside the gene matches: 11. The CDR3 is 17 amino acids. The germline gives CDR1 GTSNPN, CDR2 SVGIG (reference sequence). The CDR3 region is CATPGQGTGSYNSPLHF. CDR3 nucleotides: TGTGCCACCCCGGGACAGGGGACGGGGTCCTATAATTCACCCCTCCACTTT.

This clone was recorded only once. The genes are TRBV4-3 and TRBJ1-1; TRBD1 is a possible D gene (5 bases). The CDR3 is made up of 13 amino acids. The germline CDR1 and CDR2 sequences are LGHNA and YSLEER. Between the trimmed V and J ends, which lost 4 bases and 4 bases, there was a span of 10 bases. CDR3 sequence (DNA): TGCGCCAGCAGCCCGAGACAGTTCACTGAAGCTTTCTTT. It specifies CASSPRQFTEAFF.

In DNA form, the CDR3 reads TGTGCCAGCAGCAGGGGGACAGACACTGAAGCTTTCTTT. Its protein is CASSRGTDTEAFF. This chain uses TRBV7-9 with TRBJ1-1; TRBD1 matches at 7 bases. This CDR3 is built from 13 residues. Germline CDR1 SEHNR, CDR2 FQNEAQ (reference sequence). The ends lost 5 bases at V and 3 bases at J; junction bases unmatched: 3. Together with reference TRBV7-9 and TRBJ1-1, the CDR3 gives the full variable domain: DTGVSQNPRHKITKRGQNVTFRCDPISEHNRLYWYRQTLGQGPEFLTYFQNEAQLEKSRLLSDRFSAERPKGSFSTLEIQRTEQGDSAMYLCASSRGTDTEAFFGQGTRLTVV.

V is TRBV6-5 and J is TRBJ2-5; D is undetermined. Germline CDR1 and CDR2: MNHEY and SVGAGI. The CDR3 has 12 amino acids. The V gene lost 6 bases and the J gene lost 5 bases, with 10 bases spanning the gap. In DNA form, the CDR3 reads TGTGCCAGCAGCCCAACGCGGGAGACCCAGTACTTC. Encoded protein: CASSPTRETQYF.

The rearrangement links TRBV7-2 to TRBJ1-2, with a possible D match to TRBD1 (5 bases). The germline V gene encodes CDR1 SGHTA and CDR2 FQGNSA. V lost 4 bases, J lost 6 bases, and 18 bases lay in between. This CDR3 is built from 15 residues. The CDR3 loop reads CASSSQEGFIHGYTF. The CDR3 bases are TGTGCCAGCAGCTCCCAGGAGGGGTTTATCCATGGCTACACCTTC.

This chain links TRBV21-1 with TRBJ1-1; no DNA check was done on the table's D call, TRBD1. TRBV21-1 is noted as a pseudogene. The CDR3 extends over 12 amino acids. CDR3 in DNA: TGTGCCAGCACCCCGGTGGGGGCGTGGGCTTTCTTT. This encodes CASTPVGAWAFF.

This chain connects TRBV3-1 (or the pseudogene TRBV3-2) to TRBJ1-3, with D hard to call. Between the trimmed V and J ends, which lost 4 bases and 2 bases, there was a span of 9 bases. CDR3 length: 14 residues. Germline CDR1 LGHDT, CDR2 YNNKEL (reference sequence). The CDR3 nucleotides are TGTGCCAGCAGCCTCTCCCTTACTGGAAACACCATATATTTT. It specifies CASSLSLTGNTIYF.

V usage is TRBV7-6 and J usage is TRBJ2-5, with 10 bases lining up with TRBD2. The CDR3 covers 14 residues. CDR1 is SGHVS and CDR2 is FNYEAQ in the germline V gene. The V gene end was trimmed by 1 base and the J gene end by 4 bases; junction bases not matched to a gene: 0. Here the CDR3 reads CASSLVAGGETQYF. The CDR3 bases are TGTGCCAGCAGCTTAGTAGCGGGGGGAGAGACCCAGTACTTC. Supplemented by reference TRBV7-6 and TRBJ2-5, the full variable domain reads GAGVSQSPRYKVTKRGQDVALRCDPISGHVSLYWYRQALGQGPEFLTYFNYEAQQDKSGLPNDRFSAERPEGSISTLTIQRTEQRDSAMYRCASSLVAGGETQYFGPGTRLLVL.

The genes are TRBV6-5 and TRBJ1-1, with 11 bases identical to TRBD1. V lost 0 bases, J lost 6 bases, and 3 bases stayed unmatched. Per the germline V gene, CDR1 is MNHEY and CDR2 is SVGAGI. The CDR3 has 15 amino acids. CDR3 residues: CASSYSDRGQAEAFF. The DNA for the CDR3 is TGTGCCAGCAGTTACTCGGACAGGGGGCAAGCTGAAGCTTTCTTT.

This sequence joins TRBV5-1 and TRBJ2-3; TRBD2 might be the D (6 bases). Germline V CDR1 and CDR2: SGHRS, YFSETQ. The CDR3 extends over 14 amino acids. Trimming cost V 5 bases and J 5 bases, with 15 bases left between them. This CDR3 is CASRPSLGGDTQYF. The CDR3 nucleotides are TGCGCCAGCAGGCCCTCTCTCGGGGGAGATACGCAGTATTTT. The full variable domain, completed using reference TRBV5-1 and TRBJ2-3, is KAGVTQTPRYLIKTRGQQVTLSCSPISGHRSVSWYQQTPGQGLQFLFEYFSETQRNKGNFPGRFSGRQFSNSRSEMNVSTLELGDSALYLCASRPSLGGDTQYFGPGTRLTVL.

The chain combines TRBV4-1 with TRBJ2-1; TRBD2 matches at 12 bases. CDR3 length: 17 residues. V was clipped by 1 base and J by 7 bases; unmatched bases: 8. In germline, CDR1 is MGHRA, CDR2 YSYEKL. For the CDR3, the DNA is TGCGCCAGCAGCCAAGGCCTCTACCTAGCGGGGGGGAATGAGCAGTTCTTC. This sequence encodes CASSQGLYLAGGNEQFF.

DNA of the CDR3: TGCGCCAGCAGCCAAGACAGGGGGCAGCGACGCCGCACCTTC. It encodes CASSQDRGQRRRTF. V gene TRBV4-3 combines with J gene TRBJ1-2; 8 bases line up with TRBD1. The CDR3 consists of 14 residues. The V gene end was trimmed by 0 bases and the J gene end by 13 bases; junction bases not matched to a gene: 10. The V gene's germline CDR1 is LGHNA and CDR2 YSLEER.

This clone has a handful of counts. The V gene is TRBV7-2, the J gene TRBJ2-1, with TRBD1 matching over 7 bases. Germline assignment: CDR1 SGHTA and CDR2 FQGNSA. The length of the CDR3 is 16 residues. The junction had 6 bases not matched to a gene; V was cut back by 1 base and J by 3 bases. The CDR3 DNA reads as TGTGCCAGCAGCTTAGGACAGGGTAGGGTCTACAATGAGCAGTTCTTC. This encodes CASSLGQGRVYNEQFF.

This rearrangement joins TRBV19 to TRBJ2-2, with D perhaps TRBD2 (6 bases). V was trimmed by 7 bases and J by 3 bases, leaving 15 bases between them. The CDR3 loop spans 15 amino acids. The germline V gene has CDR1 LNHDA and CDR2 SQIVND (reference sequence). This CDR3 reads CASKAGGWDTGELFF. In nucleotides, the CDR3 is TGTGCCAGTAAAGCGGGCGGATGGGACACCGGGGAGCTGTTTTTT.